Listed here are 23 T cell receptor beta chains from one sample, sequenced in a study of human thymus T cells. Assay used: immunoSEQ multiplex PCR; TCRdb lists only in-frame clones, some missing. The table shows about 60,000 clones, with about 93% occurring only once. The sequenced sample was blood. Receptor source: a boy younger than two with a congenital heart defect but otherwise immunologically healthy.

This chain links TRBV7-9 with TRBJ2-4; TRBD1 or TRBD2 may be the D gene (5 bases each). Between the trimmed V and J ends, which lost 1 base and 1 base, there was a span of 11 bases. There are 16 residues in the CDR3. CDR1 is SEHNR and CDR2 is FQNEAQ in the germline V gene (reference sequence). CDR3 sequence: CASSLVEGRAKNIQYF. The CDR3 DNA reads as TGTGCCAGCAGCTTAGTCGAGGGACGGGCCAAAAACATTCAGTACTTC.

The gene calls are TRBV5-6 and TRBJ2-5; 9 bases match TRBD1. V was clipped by 1 base and J by 1 base; unmatched bases: 5. Germline-derived CDR1 and CDR2 are SGHDT and YYEEEE. The CDR3 runs 16 residues. The CDR3 DNA reads as TGTGCCAGCAGCTTGCGATTGACAGGGGGCCAAGAGACCCAGTACTTC. Translation: CASSLRLTGGQETQYF. Based on the CDR3 plus reference TRBV5-6 and TRBJ2-5, the full variable domain is DAGVTQSPTHLIKTRGQQVTLRCSPKSGHDTVSWYQQALGQGPQFIFQYYEEEERQRGNFPDRFSGHQFPNYSSELNVNALLLGDSALYLCASSLRLTGGQETQYFGPGTRLLVL.

This sequence joins TRBV11-2 and TRBJ2-3; possible D gene TRBD1, 6 bases. Germline loops: CDR1 SGHAT, CDR2 FQNNGV. The length of the CDR3 is 16 residues. Trimming removed 5 bases from V and 6 bases from J, with 21 bases in between. DNA for the CDR3: TGTGCCAGCAGCGGATACAGGGTAGCCCCAGGGGATACGCAGTATTTT. Translated, it gives CASSGYRVAPGDTQYF.

This rearrangement joins TRBV4-1 to TRBJ2-3; unclear D gene. The CDR3 covers 13 residues. CDR1 and CDR2 from the germline V gene are MGHRA and YSYEKL. V was shortened by 2 bases and J by 5 bases, with 8 bases between the two germline ends. The CDR3: CASSQSHLDTQYF. The CDR3 DNA sequence: TGCGCCAGCAGCCAATCCCATCTAGATACGCAGTATTTT.

This chain joins TRBV7-2 and TRBJ1-6; D is ambiguous. Germline CDR1 reads SGHTA; CDR2 reads FQGNSA. V lost 2 bases to trimming and J lost 7 bases, with 9 bases between them. The CDR3 extends over 14 amino acids. The CDR3 DNA sequence: TGTGCCAGCAGCTTACGGCAGGCGAATTCACCCCTCCACTTT. Protein sequence: CASSLRQANSPLHF.

V usage is TRBV28 and J usage is TRBJ2-7, with 7 bases fitting TRBD1. This CDR3 region has 14 residues. CDR1 and CDR2 from the germline V gene are MDHEN and SYDVKM. The trim removed 5 bases at V and 1 base at J, leaving 5 bases unmatched. The CDR3 sequence is CASSTWDSSYEQYF. In nucleotides, the CDR3 is TGTGCCAGCAGTACATGGGACAGTTCCTACGAGCAGTACTTC.

The chain has TRBV7-6 and TRBJ2-4; TRBD2 is a possible D gene (5 bases). CDR3 length: 13 amino acids. V was shortened by 2 bases and J by 12 bases, with 14 bases between the two germline ends. CDR1 and CDR2 from the germline V gene are SGHVS and FNYEAQ. The CDR3 DNA reads as TGTGCCAGCAGCTTACTCGTCGGAGGTGCTCAGTACTTC. Residues: CASSLLVGGAQYF.

The chain couples TRBV7-2 to TRBJ1-1; TRBD1 might be the D (5 bases). V was cut by 1 base and J by 0 bases, with 9 bases left in between. The CDR3 consists of 15 residues. Germline V gene lookup returns CDR1 SGHTA and CDR2 FQGNSA. CDR3 loop: CASSLGGNLNTEAFF. The CDR3, as DNA: TGTGCCAGCAGCTTAGGGGGCAACTTGAACACTGAAGCTTTCTTT.

The rearrangement joins TRBV19 to TRBJ2-7, with 9 positions matching TRBD1. The ends lost 2 bases at V and 4 bases at J; junction bases unmatched: 12. CDR3 length: 17 residues. Germline CDR1 reads LNHDA; CDR2 reads SQIVND (reference sequence). The chain's CDR3 is CASSIFARTGDPYEQYF. DNA for the CDR3: TGTGCCAGTAGTATATTTGCCCGGACAGGGGATCCATACGAGCAGTACTTC.

The V and J genes are TRBV4-3 and TRBJ2-1; 7 bases match TRBD2. This CDR3 spans 15 amino acids. The ends lost 1 base at V and 10 bases at J; junction bases unmatched: 10. The germline CDR1 and CDR2 sequences are LGHNA and YSLEER. CDR3 in DNA: TGCGCCAGCAGCCAAGTTGGGCTAGCGGTAAGGGAGCAGTTCTTC. Its translation: CASSQVGLAVREQFF.

This sequence joins TRBV4-1 and TRBJ2-5; a possible D gene is TRBD2 (5 bases). The CDR3 runs to 13 residues. Germline V gene data show CDR1 as MGHRA and CDR2 as YSYEKL. The germline V and J ends were trimmed by 4 bases and 1 base, with 7 bases remaining between them. The CDR3 sequence: CASSPSGQETQYF. CDR3 coding DNA: TGCGCCAGCAGCCCCAGCGGCCAAGAGACCCAGTACTTC.

In this sample, this clone turned up a few times. V usage is TRBV28 and J usage is TRBJ1-1; D is perhaps TRBD1 (6 bases). Germline CDR1 reads MDHEN; CDR2 reads SYDVKM. The CDR3 has 13 amino acids. The V end was cut by 10 bases, the J end by 0 bases, with 12 bases between. CDR3 sequence reads: CATKDRMNTEAFF. The CDR3 DNA sequence: TGTGCCACCAAAGACAGGATGAACACTGAAGCTTTCTTT.

This chain connects TRBV6-5 to TRBJ2-1; 9 bases agree with TRBD2. The ends lost 4 bases at V and 10 bases at J; junction bases unmatched: 11. Per germline, CDR1 MNHEY and CDR2 SVGAGI. The CDR3 length is 15 residues. The DNA for the CDR3 is TGTGCCAGCAGTTTAACCGGGACTAGCTCTATGGAGCAGTTCTTC. Its translation: CASSLTGTSSMEQFF.

The chain is built from TRBV28 and TRBJ2-7; 9 bases fit TRBD1. The CDR3 is made up of 15 amino acids. Germline V gives CDR1 MDHEN, CDR2 SYDVKM. Trimming cost V 5 bases and J 4 bases; bases outside gene matches: 9. CDR3 in DNA: TGTGCCAGCAGTCGGACAGGGGCAGGTTATTACGAGCAGTACTTC. It codes for CASSRTGAGYYEQYF. Full variable domain (remainder filled in from reference TRBV28 and TRBJ2-7): DVKVTQSSRYLVKRTGEKVFLECVQDMDHENMFWYRQDPGLGLRLIYFSYDVKMKEKGDIPEGYSVSREKKERFSLILESASTNQTSMYLCASSRTGAGYYEQYFGPGTRLTVT.

J is TRBJ2-1 and V is TRBV19, with a weak D call TRBD1 (6 bases). The V and J ends lost 7 bases and 8 bases respectively, with 18 bases between them. The CDR3 has 14 residues. CDR1 and CDR2 (germline): LNHDA, SQIVND (reference sequence). The CDR3 coding sequence is TGTGCCAGTACCCCCCGAGGGGGACAACATGAGCAGTTCTTC. Translation gives CASTPRGGQHEQFF.

The V and J genes are TRBV11-3 and TRBJ2-2; 9 bases agree with TRBD1. This CDR3 region has 16 residues. CDR1 is SGHNT and CDR2 is YENEEA in the germline V gene. V gave up 4 bases and J gave up 4 bases; unmatched junction bases: 7. CDR3 loop: CASSSRDRAITGELFF. CDR3 DNA: TGTGCCAGCAGCTCCCGGGACAGGGCTATCACCGGGGAGCTGTTTTTT. Together with reference TRBV11-3 and TRBJ2-2, the CDR3 gives the full variable domain: EAGVVQSPRYKIIEKKQPVAFWCNPISGHNTLYWYLQNLGQGPELLIRYENEEAVDDSQLPKDRFSAERLKGVDSTLKIQPAELGDSAVYLCASSSRDRAITGELFFGEGSRLTVL.

On this clone itself: An end of the junction does not agree with germline; a read error may underlie this. The chain joins TRBV28 to TRBJ1-1; the match to TRBD1 covers 8 bases. Germline-derived CDR1 and CDR2 are MDHEN and SYDVKM. The CDR3 covers 14 residues. Here the CDR3 reads CASSLPHTRADREF. As DNA, the CDR3 is TGTGCCAGCAGTTTACCCCATACCCGAGCGGACAGGGAATTT.

The V and J genes are TRBV13 and TRBJ2-5; tentative D call: TRBD1 (5 bases). Germline CDR1 reads PRHDT; CDR2 reads FYEKMQ (reference sequence). Trimming shortened V by 0 bases and J by 4 bases, and 6 bases separated the two germline ends. The CDR3 totals 13 residues. The CDR3 loop is CASSLGRVETQYF. CDR3 coding DNA: TGTGCCAGCAGCTTAGGCAGGGTAGAGACCCAGTACTTC.

This clone was detected once. The chain links TRBV28 to TRBJ1-2; 11 bases map to TRBD1. With V trimmed by 2 bases and J by 4 bases, 3 bases remained unmatched. CDR3 length equals 15 residues. CDR1 is MDHEN and CDR2 is SYDVKM in the germline V gene. CDR3 sequence reads: CASSLGDRGVYGYTF. CDR3 DNA sequence: TGTGCCAGCAGTTTAGGGGACAGGGGGGTCTATGGCTACACCTTC.

The gene calls are TRBV5-4 and TRBJ2-2; 10 bases map to TRBD1. Germline assignment: CDR1 SGHNT and CDR2 YYREEE (reference sequence). The V segment lost 0 bases and the J segment 4 bases; nucleotides outside the gene matches: 3. This CDR3 is 16 amino acids long. CDR3 loop: CASSLARTGGTGELFF. DNA for the CDR3: TGTGCCAGCAGCTTGGCAAGGACAGGGGGCACCGGGGAGCTGTTTTTT.

The V gene is TRBV10-2, the J gene TRBJ2-7; 9 nucleotides align to TRBD1. V lost 3 bases, J lost 5 bases, and 5 bases stayed unmatched. Per the germline V gene, CDR1 is WSHSY and CDR2 is SAAADI. The CDR3 sequence is 14 residues long. Here the CDR3 reads CASSEWTGADEQYF. The CDR3 DNA follows: TGCGCCAGCAGTGAATGGACAGGGGCGGACGAGCAGTACTTC.

The chain combines TRBV27 with TRBJ2-7; D ambiguous. The length of the CDR3 is 14 residues. CDR1 is MNHEY and CDR2 is SMNVEV in the germline V gene (reference sequence). The ends were cut back, 6 bases at V and 3 bases at J, with 15 bases in the middle. The CDR3 bases are TGTGCCAGCAGCCAGCGCGCAGGAAGCTACGAGCAGTACTTC. As protein: CASSQRAGSYEQYF.

The chain combines TRBV7-2 with TRBJ1-5; TRBD1 might be the D (6 bases). The CDR3 consists of 15 residues. V gave up 1 base and J gave up 7 bases, with 14 bases separating them. CDR1 SGHTA and CDR2 FQGNSA come from the germline V gene. CDR3 DNA sequence: TGTGCCAGCAGCTTAGGTCCGGGGGCGGGACAGCCCCAGCATTTT. Its translation: CASSLGPGAGQPQHF.